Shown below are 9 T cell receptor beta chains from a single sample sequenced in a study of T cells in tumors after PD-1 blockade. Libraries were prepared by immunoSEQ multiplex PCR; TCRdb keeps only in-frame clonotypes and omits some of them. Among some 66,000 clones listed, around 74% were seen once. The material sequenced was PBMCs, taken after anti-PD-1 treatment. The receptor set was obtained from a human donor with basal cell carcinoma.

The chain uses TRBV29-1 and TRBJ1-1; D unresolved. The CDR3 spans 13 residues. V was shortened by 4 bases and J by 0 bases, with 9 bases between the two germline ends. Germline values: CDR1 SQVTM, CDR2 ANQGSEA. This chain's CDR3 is CSVVRVMNTEAFF. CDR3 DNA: TGCAGCGTTGTTCGGGTCATGAACACTGAAGCTTTCTTT.

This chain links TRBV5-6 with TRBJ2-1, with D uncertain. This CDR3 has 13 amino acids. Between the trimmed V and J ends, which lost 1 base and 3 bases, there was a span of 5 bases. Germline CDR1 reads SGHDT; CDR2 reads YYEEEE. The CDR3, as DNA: TGTGCCAGCAGCTTGAACCACTACAATGAGCAGTTCTTC. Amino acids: CASSLNHYNEQFF. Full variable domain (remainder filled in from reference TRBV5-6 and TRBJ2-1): DAGVTQSPTHLIKTRGQQVTLRCSPKSGHDTVSWYQQALGQGPQFIFQYYEEEERQRGNFPDRFSGHQFPNYSSELNVNALLLGDSALYLCASSLNHYNEQFFGPGTRLTVL.

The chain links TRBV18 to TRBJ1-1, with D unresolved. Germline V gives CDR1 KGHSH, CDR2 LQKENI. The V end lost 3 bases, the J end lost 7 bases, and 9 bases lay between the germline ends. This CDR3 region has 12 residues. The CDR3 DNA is TGTGCCAGCTCACCGAGAGATTTTGAAGCTTTCTTT. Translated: CASSPRDFEAFF.

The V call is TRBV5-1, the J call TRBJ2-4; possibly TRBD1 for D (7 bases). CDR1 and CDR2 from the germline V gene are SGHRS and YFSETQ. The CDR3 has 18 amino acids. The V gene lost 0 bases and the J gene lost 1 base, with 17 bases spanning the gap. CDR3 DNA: TGCGCCAGCAGCTTGGATAGGGGGCCGGGACTGGCCAAAAACATTCAGTACTTC. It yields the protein CASSLDRGPGLAKNIQYF. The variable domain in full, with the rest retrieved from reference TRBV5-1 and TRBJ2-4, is KAGVTQTPRYLIKTRGQQVTLSCSPISGHRSVSWYQQTPGQGLQFLFEYFSETQRNKGNFPGRFSGRQFSNSRSEMNVSTLELGDSALYLCASSLDRGPGLAKNIQYFGAGTRLSVL.

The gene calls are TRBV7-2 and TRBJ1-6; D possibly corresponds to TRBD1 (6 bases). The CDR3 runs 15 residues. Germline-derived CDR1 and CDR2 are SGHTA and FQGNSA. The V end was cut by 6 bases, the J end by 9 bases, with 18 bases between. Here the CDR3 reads CASRAGGGFGSPLHF. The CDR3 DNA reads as TGTGCCAGCAGGGCGGGGGGCGGATTTGGTTCACCCCTCCACTTT.

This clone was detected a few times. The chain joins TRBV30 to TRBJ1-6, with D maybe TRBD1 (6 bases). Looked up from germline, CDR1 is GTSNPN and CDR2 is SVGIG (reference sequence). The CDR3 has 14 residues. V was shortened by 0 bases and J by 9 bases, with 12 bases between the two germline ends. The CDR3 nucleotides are TGTGCCTGGAGTGTACCAGGGGTGAGTTCACCCCTCCACTTT. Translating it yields CAWSVPGVSSPLHF. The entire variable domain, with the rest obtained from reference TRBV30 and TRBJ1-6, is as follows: SQTIHQWPATLVQPVGSPLSLECTVEGTSNPNLYWYRQAAGRGLQLLFYSVGIGQISSEVPQNLSASRPQDRQFILSSKKLLLSDSGFYLCAWSVPGVSSPLHFGNGTRLTVT.

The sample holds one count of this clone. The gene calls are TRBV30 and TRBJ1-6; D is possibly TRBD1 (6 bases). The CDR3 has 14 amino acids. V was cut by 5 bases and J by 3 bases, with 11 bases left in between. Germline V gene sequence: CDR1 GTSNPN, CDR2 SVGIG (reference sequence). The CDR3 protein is CAWGDRNYNSPLHF. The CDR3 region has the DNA TGTGCCTGGGGAGACAGGAACTATAATTCACCCCTCCACTTT.

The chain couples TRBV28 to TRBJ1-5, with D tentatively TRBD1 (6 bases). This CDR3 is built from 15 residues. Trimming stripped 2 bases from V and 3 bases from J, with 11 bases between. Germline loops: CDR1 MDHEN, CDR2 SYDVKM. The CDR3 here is CASSLVDSSNQPQHF. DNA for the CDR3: TGTGCCAGCAGTTTAGTGGACAGCTCCAATCAGCCCCAGCATTTT.

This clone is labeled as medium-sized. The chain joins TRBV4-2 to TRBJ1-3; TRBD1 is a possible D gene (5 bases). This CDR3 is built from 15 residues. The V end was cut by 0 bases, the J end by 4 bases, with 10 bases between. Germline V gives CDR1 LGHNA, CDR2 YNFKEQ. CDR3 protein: CASSQEGREGNTIYF. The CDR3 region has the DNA TGTGCCAGCAGCCAAGAGGGCAGGGAGGGAAACACCATATATTTT.